Listed here are 22 T cell receptor beta chains from one sample, sequenced in a study of blood T cell repertoires in COVID-19. Profiled with immunoSEQ multiplex PCR; TCRdb holds only in-frame clones, not every one. Found here are about 260,000 clones, 86% of them singletons; the top ten hold more than 2%. Sequencing input: PBMCs or T cells enriched from blood (not recorded which). The receptor set was obtained from a woman aged 45-59 years who had recovered from COVID-19.

The chain has TRBV27 and TRBJ2-2, with TRBD2 identical over 8 bases. Germline CDR1 MNHEY, CDR2 SMNVEV (reference sequence). The V segment lost 3 bases and the J segment 5 bases; nucleotides outside the gene matches: 5. This CDR3 is 15 amino acids long. The CDR3 nucleotides are TGTGCCAGCAGTTTTCGGGGGGGAAGGACCGGGGAGCTGTTTTTT. Translated: CASSFRGGRTGELFF.

V is TRBV30 and J is TRBJ1-4; no definite D call. This CDR3 contains 13 residues. The V gene's germline CDR1 is GTSNPN and CDR2 SVGIG (reference sequence). V dropped 0 bases and J dropped 7 bases, with 9 bases sitting between them. Here the CDR3 reads CAWSVRRGEKLFF. The CDR3 DNA reads TGTGCCTGGAGTGTACGTCGGGGTGAAAAACTGTTTTTT.

This chain uses TRBV11-2 with TRBJ2-2; 10 nucleotides align to TRBD1. The V segment lost 1 base and the J segment 6 bases; nucleotides outside the gene matches: 2. The CDR3 spans 15 residues. Germline values: CDR1 SGHAT, CDR2 FQNNGV. The CDR3 region is CASSLGTGGPGELFF. Written as DNA, the CDR3 is TGTGCCAGCAGCTTAGGGACAGGGGGGCCCGGGGAGCTGTTTTTT. Based on the CDR3 plus reference TRBV11-2 and TRBJ2-2, the full variable domain is EAGVAQSPRYKIIEKRQSVAFWCNPISGHATLYWYQQILGQGPKLLIQFQNNGVVDDSQLPKDRFSAERLKGVDSTLKIQPAKLEDSAVYLCASSLGTGGPGELFFGEGSRLTVL.

The chain combines TRBV5-1 with TRBJ1-2, with TRBD1 as a possible D gene (5 bases). The germline gives CDR1 SGHRS, CDR2 YFSETQ. Trimming left V 5 bases short and J 1 base short, with 12 bases between. The length of the CDR3 is 14 residues. CDR3 in DNA: TGCGCCAGCAGGTCACAGGAGATTAACTATGGCTACACCTTC. Protein sequence: CASRSQEINYGYTF. The variable domain in full, completed from reference TRBV5-1 and TRBJ1-2, reads KAGVTQTPRYLIKTRGQQVTLSCSPISGHRSVSWYQQTPGQGLQFLFEYFSETQRNKGNFPGRFSGRQFSNSRSEMNVSTLELGDSALYLCASRSQEINYGYTFGSGTRLTVV.

There are a few counts of this clone. V and J are TRBV9 and TRBJ2-3, with 7 bases matching TRBD1. J was trimmed by 4 bases and V by 3 bases; bases with no gene match: 8. The CDR3 runs to 15 residues. Germline lookup yields CDR1 SGDLS and CDR2 YYNGEE. Here the CDR3 reads CASSGQGRGADTQYF. The CDR3 nucleotides are TGTGCCAGCAGCGGACAGGGACGAGGGGCAGATACGCAGTATTTT.

The rearrangement uses TRBV5-4 and TRBJ1-6; TRBD1 matches at 9 bases. With V trimmed by 0 bases and J by 9 bases, 4 bases remained unmatched. Germline V CDR1 and CDR2: SGHNT, YYREEE (reference sequence). The CDR3 extends over 15 amino acids. For the CDR3, the DNA is TGTGCCAGCAGCTTGGACGCGGGACAGGGTTCACCCCTCCACTTT. It is translated as CASSLDAGQGSPLHF. Variable domain in full (rest from reference TRBV5-4 and TRBJ1-6): ETGVTQSPTHLIKTRGQQVTLRCSSQSGHNTVSWYQQALGQGPQFIFQYYREEENGRGNFPPRFSGLQFPNYSSELNVNALELDDSALYLCASSLDAGQGSPLHFGNGTRLTVT.

This CDR3 reads CASSINTGINSPLHF. CDR3 in DNA: TGTGCCAGCAGCATTAACACAGGGATCAACTCACCCCTCCACTTT. The chain has TRBV11-2 and TRBJ1-6; tentatively, D is TRBD1 (6 bases). Trimming removed 5 bases at V and 10 bases at J, with 18 bases between. The CDR3 extends over 15 amino acids. From germline, CDR1 is SGHAT and CDR2 FQNNGV.

The chain joins TRBV7-6 to TRBJ1-5; D remains unclear. CDR3 length equals 17 residues. Trimming left V 1 base short and J 2 bases short, with 15 bases between. The germline CDR1 and CDR2 sequences are SGHVS and FNYEAQ. This chain's CDR3 is CASSLVPPPLGNQPQHF. As DNA, the CDR3 is TGTGCCAGCAGCTTAGTACCCCCCCCTCTAGGCAATCAGCCCCAGCATTTT.

The rearrangement links TRBV15 to TRBJ2-1, with TRBD2 matching over 8 bases. The CDR3 covers 17 residues. Germline V gives CDR1 LNHNV, CDR2 YYDKDF (reference sequence). J lost 6 bases, V lost 3 bases, and 13 bases had no gene match. The CDR3 DNA is TGTGCCACCAGCAGGCCCTCTTTCCGGGAGGGCCTCAATGAGCAGTTCTTC. It is translated as CATSRPSFREGLNEQFF.

The rearrangement uses TRBV15 and TRBJ2-3; 9 bases align to TRBD2. V gave up 8 bases and J gave up 8 bases; unmatched junction bases: 8. This CDR3 contains 13 residues. Per germline, CDR1 LNHNV and CDR2 YYDKDF (reference sequence). The CDR3 bases are TGTGCCACCCAGCGGGGGGCCGAGGGTACGCAGTATTTT. It yields the protein CATQRGAEGTQYF.

This chain links TRBV7-8 with TRBJ2-2; weak D call: TRBD2 (6 bases). This CDR3 has 19 residues. From germline, CDR1 is SGHVS and CDR2 FQNEAQ. V lost 0 bases and J 1 base, leaving 18 bases between the germline ends. Written as DNA, the CDR3 is TGTGCCAGCAGCTTAGCGTTGGGCGGGGAGAAACTGAACACCGGGGAGCTGTTTTTT. Its translation is CASSLALGGEKLNTGELFF.

The chain couples TRBV11-3 to TRBJ2-7; weak D call: TRBD2 (7 bases). The CDR3 length is 13 residues. Germline V CDR1 and CDR2: SGHNT, YENEEA. Trimming shortened V by 8 bases and J by 4 bases, and 15 bases separated the two germline ends. As DNA, the CDR3 is TGTGCCAGCGCTTTGGAGGGGGGGTACGAGCAGTACTTC. This encodes CASALEGGYEQYF.

This chain links TRBV18 with TRBJ2-7; D unclear. Trimming cost V 3 bases and J 2 bases, with 11 bases left between them. Germline-derived CDR1 and CDR2 are KGHSH and LQKENI. CDR3 length: 14 amino acids. This CDR3 is CASSPAVSAYEQYF. In DNA form, the CDR3 reads TGTGCCAGCTCACCGGCGGTCAGCGCCTACGAGCAGTACTTC.

This clone was seen repeatedly, ten times or more. The chain carries TRBV27 and TRBJ1-1, with TRBD1 matching 8 bases. The CDR3 sequence is 15 residues long. Germline assignment: CDR1 MNHEY and CDR2 SMNVEV (reference sequence). The ends lost 2 bases at V and 7 bases at J; junction bases unmatched: 9. In nucleotides, the CDR3 is TGTGCCAGCAGTTTAGACCTGACAGGGGTTAATGAAGCTTTCTTT. Protein: CASSLDLTGVNEAFF.

The J gene is TRBJ2-1, the V gene TRBV4-1; TRBD1 is a possible D gene (5 bases). The germline V gene has CDR1 MGHRA and CDR2 YSYEKL. The CDR3 sequence is 16 residues long. With 4 bases removed from V and 5 bases from J, the gap between germline ends came to 18 bases. Here the CDR3 DNA reads TGCGCCAGCAGCCCCCTATGGGGCAGGTGGGACAATGAGCAGTTCTTC. Protein: CASSPLWGRWDNEQFF.

The V and J genes are TRBV7-3 and TRBJ2-6; tentatively, D is TRBD2 (6 bases). Per the germline V gene, CDR1 is SGHTA and CDR2 is FQGTGA. The CDR3 runs to 17 residues. V was shortened by 5 bases and J by 2 bases, with 16 bases between the two germline ends. The CDR3 here is CASSPPGGGTGANVLTF. The CDR3 DNA is TGTGCCAGCAGCCCTCCCGGTGGGGGGACTGGGGCCAACGTCCTGACTTTC.

This chain joins TRBV7-2 and TRBJ1-5; TRBD1 is a possible D gene (6 bases). The V end lost 6 bases, the J end lost 7 bases, and 19 bases lay between the germline ends. CDR3 length equals 15 residues. CDR1 is SGHTA, CDR2 FQGNSA, per germline. The DNA of the CDR3 is TGTGCCAGCAGTCAGACGCGGGGGGCGAAACAGCCCCAGCATTTT. It codes for CASSQTRGAKQPQHF.

The V call is TRBV11-2, the J call TRBJ2-5; no firm D call. V lost 4 bases, J lost 4 bases, and 13 bases lay in between. The CDR3 covers 14 residues. Per germline, CDR1 SGHAT and CDR2 FQNNGV. The DNA for the CDR3 is TGTGCCAGCAGCTCACAACGAGAGCGAGAGACCCAGTACTTC. Its protein product is CASSSQRERETQYF.

The chain couples TRBV18 to TRBJ2-3; D remains ambiguous. The CDR3 is made up of 16 amino acids. V was shortened by 5 bases and J by 0 bases, with 15 bases between the two germline ends. Germline CDR1 and CDR2: KGHSH and LQKENI. In nucleotides, the CDR3 is TGTGCCAGCTCAGCTAACAGAACCACTAGCACAGATACGCAGTATTTT. Translating gives CASSANRTTSTDTQYF.

The chain links TRBV10-3 to TRBJ2-7, with TRBD1 matching over 8 bases. After removal of 3 bases from V and 2 bases from J, the junction contained 9 bases not matched to a gene. Germline CDR1 reads ENHRY; CDR2 reads SYGVKD. This CDR3 contains 16 residues. The CDR3 reads CAISEPARDRTYEQYF. Written as DNA, the CDR3 is TGTGCCATCAGTGAACCGGCCCGGGACAGGACCTACGAGCAGTACTTC.

The chain's CDR3 is CASSLLGQGTSPLHF. The CDR3 DNA sequence: TGCGCCAGCAGCTTGTTGGGACAGGGGACTTCACCCCTCCACTTT. V usage is TRBV5-1 and J usage is TRBJ1-6; 10 nucleotides match TRBD1. Germline-derived CDR1 and CDR2 are SGHRS and YFSETQ. The CDR3 contains 15 residues. V was pared by 1 base and J by 9 bases, with 4 bases of the junction left unmatched.

The chain combines TRBV5-1 with TRBJ2-2; TRBD1 matches 12 bases. In germline, CDR1 is SGHRS, CDR2 YFSETQ. Unmatched junction bases numbered 10, after V lost 4 bases and J lost 6 bases. The CDR3 consists of 17 residues. The CDR3 loop is CASSRQSGQGAAGELFF. The CDR3 DNA reads TGCGCCAGCAGCCGCCAGTCGGGACAGGGGGCTGCCGGGGAGCTGTTTTTT.